A selection of T cell receptor beta chains follows, all from one sample in a study of T cell changes during pregnancy in multiple sclerosis. TCRdb's copy holds only in-frame clones and misses some; the assay was immunoSEQ multiplex PCR. The profile shows 50,000 to 60,000 clones, approximately 90% of them singletons. The sequencing here drew on CD4+ T cells from peripheral blood mononuclear cells, taken in the first trimester of pregnancy. The receptors here all came from a female donor with multiple sclerosis, enrolled in a pregnancy study. Both conserved end residues are part of each CDR3. Each record gives: clone size, D gene, J gene, V gene, CDR3 DNA, CDR3 protein. D genes are given only for firm matches. Some rows have no size entry. The others give once, few or many, or a class for an expanded clone.

clone size: .; D gene: .; J gene: TRBJ1-5; V gene: TRBV4-2; CDR3 DNA: TGTGCCAGCAGCCCCGGCAGTGGAGGGTATCTCAATCAGCCCCAGCATTTT; CDR3 protein: CASSPGSGGYLNQPQHF
clone size: .; D gene: TRBD2; J gene: TRBJ2-3; V gene: TRBV7-2; CDR3 DNA: TGTGCCAGCAGCTGGGGACTAGCAGCAGATACGCAGTATTTT; CDR3 protein: CASSWGLAADTQYF
clone size: once; D gene: .; J gene: TRBJ2-1; V gene: TRBV9; CDR3 DNA: TGTGCCAGCACCAAAAAGGGGGGGACCTACAATGAGCAGTTCTTC; CDR3 protein: CASTKKGGTYNEQFF
clone size: .; D gene: TRBD1; J gene: TRBJ1-5; V gene: TRBV19; CDR3 DNA: TGTGCCAGTAGTATTTCGGGACAGGGGGGTTGGCAGCCCCAGCATTTT; CDR3 protein: CASSISGQGGWQPQHF
clone size: .; D gene: .; J gene: TRBJ2-6; V gene: TRBV5-1; CDR3 DNA: TGCGCCAGCAGCTCGCGGAGCTACTCTGGGGCCAACGTCCTGACTTTC; CDR3 protein: CASSSRSYSGANVLTF
clone size: .; D gene: TRBD2; J gene: TRBJ2-5; V gene: TRBV4-2; CDR3 DNA: TGTGCCAGCAGCCAAGATGCGGGGGGGCGACAAGAGACCCAGTACTTC; CDR3 protein: CASSQDAGGRQETQYF
clone size: .; D gene: TRBD1; J gene: TRBJ1-2; V gene: TRBV29-1; CDR3 DNA: TGCAGCCCCGAAGCGGACAGGGTAGCGGACTTC; CDR3 protein: CSPEADRVADF
clone size: .; D gene: TRBD1; J gene: TRBJ2-1; V gene: TRBV29-1; CDR3 DNA: TGCAGCGTTAAAGGACAGGGTGGGTACAATGAGCAGTTCTTC; CDR3 protein: CSVKGQGGYNEQFF
clone size: .; D gene: .; J gene: TRBJ1-2; V gene: TRBV14; CDR3 DNA: TGTGCCAGCAGCCAAGATCCTTTTCCGGGAGGCTACACCTTC; CDR3 protein: CASSQDPFPGGYTF
clone size: .; D gene: TRBD1; J gene: TRBJ1-5; V gene: TRBV30; CDR3 DNA: TGTGCCTGGAGGCCTACAGGGGGGAGGGATCAGCCCCAGCATTTT; CDR3 protein: CAWRPTGGRDQPQHF
clone size: once; D gene: TRBD1; J gene: TRBJ2-7; V gene: TRBV7-2; CDR3 DNA: TGTGCCAGCAGCCCACGGGACAGGGGGCTCCACGAGCAGTACTTC; CDR3 protein: CASSPRDRGLHEQYF
clone size: .; D gene: .; J gene: TRBJ2-7; V gene: TRBV6-1; CDR3 DNA: TGTGCCAGTTCTGCGACAGTAATCTCCTACGAGCAGTACTTC; CDR3 protein: CASSATVISYEQYF
clone size: .; D gene: .; J gene: TRBJ1-1; V gene: TRBV18; CDR3 DNA: TGTGCCAGCTCACCCCCGACGGGTTACACTGAAGCTTTCTTT; CDR3 protein: CASSPPTGYTEAFF
clone size: .; D gene: .; J gene: TRBJ1-2; V gene: TRBV21-1; CDR3 DNA: TGTGCCAGAAGTACCGGGACAGGATATGGCTACACCTTC; CDR3 protein: CARSTGTGYGYTF
clone size: .; D gene: TRBD2; J gene: TRBJ2-1; V gene: TRBV4-3; CDR3 DNA: TGCGCCAGCAGCCGGACGGGGGGTAGCCGGGTAAGGTCCTACAATGAGCAGTTCTTC; CDR3 protein: CASSRTGGSRVRSYNEQFF
clone size: .; D gene: .; J gene: TRBJ2-7; V gene: TRBV11-2; CDR3 DNA: TGTGCCAGCAGCTTAGACCAGACAGGTTACTACGAGCAGTACTTC; CDR3 protein: CASSLDQTGYYEQYF
clone size: .; D gene: .; J gene: TRBJ1-2; V gene: TRBV27; CDR3 DNA: TGTGCCAGCAGTCAGGGGCGGCACCTCGCCTATGGCTACACCTTC; CDR3 protein: CASSQGRHLAYGYTF
clone size: .; D gene: TRBD1; J gene: TRBJ1-2; V gene: TRBV7-3; CDR3 DNA: TGTGCCAGCAGCCCGTCCCCGCCAGGGGGAGCTAACTATGGCTACACCTTC; CDR3 protein: CASSPSPPGGANYGYTF
clone size: .; D gene: TRBD2; J gene: TRBJ2-5; V gene: TRBV30; CDR3 DNA: TGTGCCTGGAGTCTCCTAGCGGGGTCCGAGACCCAGTACTTC; CDR3 protein: CAWSLLAGSETQYF
clone size: .; D gene: .; J gene: TRBJ1-4; V gene: TRBV4-1; CDR3 DNA: TGCGCCAGCAGCCAAATCAATATAGTCGCTAATGAAAAACTGTTTTTT; CDR3 protein: CASSQINIVANEKLFF
clone size: .; D gene: .; J gene: TRBJ1-2; V gene: TRBV14; CDR3 DNA: TGTGCCAGCAGCCAAGAATCGCGACTTGGCTATGGCTACACCTTC; CDR3 protein: CASSQESRLGYGYTF
clone size: .; D gene: .; J gene: TRBJ1-1; V gene: TRBV18; CDR3 DNA: TGTGCCAGCTCATTGGACAGGAACACTGAAGCTTTCTTT; CDR3 protein: CASSLDRNTEAFF
clone size: .; D gene: .; J gene: TRBJ1-1; V gene: TRBV7-2; CDR3 DNA: TGTGCCAGCAGCCTAGGGCACATGGCCACTGAAGCTTTCTTT; CDR3 protein: CASSLGHMATEAFF
clone size: .; D gene: TRBD2; J gene: TRBJ2-7; V gene: TRBV6-5; CDR3 DNA: TGTGCCAGCAGCGGACTAGCGGGCCCCTACGAGCAGTACTTC; CDR3 protein: CASSGLAGPYEQYF
clone size: .; D gene: .; J gene: TRBJ2-7; V gene: TRBV6-6; CDR3 DNA: TGTGCCAGCAGCGCCGAGGGGGACGAGCAGTACTTC; CDR3 protein: CASSAEGDEQYF
clone size: .; D gene: .; J gene: TRBJ2-1; V gene: TRBV11-2; CDR3 DNA: TGTGCCAGCAGCTTATCTTTAGGGGCAGATGAGCAGTTCTTC; CDR3 protein: CASSLSLGADEQFF
clone size: .; D gene: TRBD1; J gene: TRBJ1-1; V gene: TRBV7-9; CDR3 DNA: TGTGCCAGCAGCTTAGACAGGGGGCAGGGGGCTGAAGCTTTCTTT; CDR3 protein: CASSLDRGQGAEAFF
clone size: once; D gene: .; J gene: TRBJ1-3; V gene: TRBV6-5; CDR3 DNA: TGTGCCAGCAGTTACATGTGGGCTCAAGGAAACACCATATATTTT; CDR3 protein: CASSYMWAQGNTIYF
clone size: .; D gene: .; J gene: TRBJ2-1; V gene: TRBV27; CDR3 DNA: TGTGCCAGCAGCGTTATGAGGGGGGGCAAGTACAATGAGCAGTTCTTC; CDR3 protein: CASSVMRGGKYNEQFF
clone size: .; D gene: TRBD1; J gene: TRBJ1-6; V gene: TRBV6-5; CDR3 DNA: TGTGCCAGCAGTGGCCGGGACAGGTCTTATTCACCCCTCCACTTT; CDR3 protein: CASSGRDRSYSPLHF
clone size: once; D gene: TRBD2; J gene: TRBJ2-3; V gene: TRBV5-4; CDR3 DNA: TGTGCCAGCAGCTTGAGGCTAGCGGACACAGATACGCAGTATTTT; CDR3 protein: CASSLRLADTDTQYF
clone size: .; D gene: TRBD1; J gene: TRBJ2-7; V gene: TRBV7-6; CDR3 DNA: TGTGCCAGCAGCCGGGACAGGGCCTACGAGCAGTACTTC; CDR3 protein: CASSRDRAYEQYF
clone size: once; D gene: TRBD2; J gene: TRBJ2-1; V gene: TRBV7-3; CDR3 DNA: TGTGCCAGCAGCTTAGAGGGACTAGCTATGGGTGAGCAGTTCTTC; CDR3 protein: CASSLEGLAMGEQFF
clone size: .; D gene: TRBD1; J gene: TRBJ2-3; V gene: TRBV7-3; CDR3 DNA: TGTGCCAGCAGCTTACTTGGACAGGGTGCAGATACGCAGTATTTT; CDR3 protein: CASSLLGQGADTQYF